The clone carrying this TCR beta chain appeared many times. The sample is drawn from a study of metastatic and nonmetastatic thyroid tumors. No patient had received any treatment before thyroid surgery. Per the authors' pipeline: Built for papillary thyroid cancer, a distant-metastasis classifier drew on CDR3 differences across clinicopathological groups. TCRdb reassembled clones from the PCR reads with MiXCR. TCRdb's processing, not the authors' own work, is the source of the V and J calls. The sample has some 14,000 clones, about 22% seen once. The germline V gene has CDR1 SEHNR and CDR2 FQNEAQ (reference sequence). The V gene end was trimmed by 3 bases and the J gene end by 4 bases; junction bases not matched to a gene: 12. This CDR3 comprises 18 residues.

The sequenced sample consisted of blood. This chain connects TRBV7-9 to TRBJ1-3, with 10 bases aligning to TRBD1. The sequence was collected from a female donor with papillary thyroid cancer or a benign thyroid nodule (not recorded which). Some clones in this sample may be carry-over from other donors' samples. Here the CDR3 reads CASSFDRGRTIMGNTIYF. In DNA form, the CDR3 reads TGTGCCAGCAGCTTCGACAGGGGGCGAACCATTATGGGAAACACCATATATTTT.